These 14 T cell receptor beta chains originate from one sample sequenced in a study of sequential checkpoint blockade in melanoma. Treatment described: randomized to nivolumab then ipilimumab (arm A) or the reverse (arm B). Repertoires were generated with immunoSEQ multiplex PCR, while TCRdb's copy carries only in-frame clones and drops some. In the table there are about 26,000 clones, 60% to 80% of which are singletons. Source: CD8+ T cells sorted from blood (inferred from file names), taken from a patient given nivolumab and ipilimumab in sequence. The receptors were sampled from a human donor with melanoma.

This chain uses TRBV7-9 with TRBJ2-7, with D possibly TRBD1 on 6 matching bases. CDR1 SEHNR and CDR2 FQNEAQ come from the germline V gene (reference sequence). Trimming removed 7 bases at V and 1 base at J, with 17 bases between. CDR3 length equals 15 residues. The CDR3 spells CASMVGGSRSYEQYF. The CDR3 DNA is TGTGCCAGCATGGTAGGGGGAAGCAGGTCCTACGAGCAGTACTTC.

This chain uses TRBV4-1 with TRBJ2-5; no clear D. This CDR3 comprises 14 residues. The V and J ends lost 3 bases and 0 bases respectively, with 8 bases between them. Per germline, CDR1 MGHRA and CDR2 YSYEKL. The CDR3 protein is CASSQGEYQETQYF. CDR3 DNA: TGCGCCAGCAGCCAGGGCGAATACCAAGAGACCCAGTACTTC.

The table lists this clone with a few counts. The chain has TRBV6-1 and TRBJ2-6; D gene unclear. Germline V CDR1 and CDR2: MNHNS, SASEGT. The CDR3 consists of 15 residues. V was pared by 1 base and J by 1 base, with 5 bases between. The CDR3 sequence is CASSEVSSGANVLTF. CDR3 DNA sequence: TGTGCCAGCAGTGAAGTGAGTTCTGGGGCCAACGTCCTGACTTTC.

V gene TRBV7-6 combines with J gene TRBJ2-1; TRBD1 is a possible D gene (6 bases). V was pared by 1 base and J by 6 bases, with 10 bases between. Germline CDR1 and CDR2: SGHVS and FNYEAQ. The CDR3 covers 14 residues. This CDR3 reads CASSLGPQGNEQFF. CDR3 coding DNA: TGTGCCAGCAGCTTAGGACCACAGGGCAATGAGCAGTTCTTC.

V and J are TRBV4-1 and TRBJ2-7; 7 bases align to TRBD1. CDR1 and CDR2 from the germline V gene are MGHRA and YSYEKL. The CDR3 has 14 residues. With 5 bases clipped from V and 0 bases from J, the junction kept 4 bases outside the gene matches. CDR3 region: CASSVPGGSYEQYF. CDR3 bases: TGCGCCAGCAGCGTACCAGGGGGCTCCTACGAGCAGTACTTC.

The V call is TRBV19, the J call TRBJ2-1; D is unresolved. The CDR3 covers 13 residues. The ends were cut back, 3 bases at V and 4 bases at J, with 7 bases in the middle. The germline V gene encodes CDR1 LNHDA and CDR2 SQIVND (reference sequence). This chain's CDR3 is CASSITGYNEQFF. CDR3 nucleotides: TGTGCCAGTAGTATCACCGGTTACAATGAGCAGTTCTTC.

The sample holds one count of this clone. The rearrangement links TRBV28 to TRBJ1-2; D is unresolved. The CDR3 sequence is 17 residues long. V dropped 5 bases and J dropped 3 bases, with 22 bases sitting between them. Germline-derived CDR1 and CDR2 are MDHEN and SYDVKM. In nucleotides, the CDR3 is TGTGCCAGCAGTCTACAGAGCGGGTCCACGGGTGACTATGGCTACACCTTC. This gives the protein CASSLQSGSTGDYGYTF.

This clone has a handful of counts. The V gene is TRBV9, the J gene TRBJ1-1, with unresolved D. The CDR3 is made up of 14 amino acids. Trimming shortened V by 3 bases and J by 3 bases, and 12 bases separated the two germline ends. Germline V lookup: CDR1 SGDLS, CDR2 YYNGEE. The CDR3 reads CASSGSKGDTEAFF. In nucleotides, the CDR3 is TGTGCCAGCAGCGGTTCGAAGGGAGACACTGAAGCTTTCTTT.

This clone was detected once. The genes are TRBV21-1 and TRBJ2-7; TRBD2 reflects the table's D call only, with no check against the DNA. TRBV21-1 is given as a pseudogene. The CDR3 is 15 residues long. CDR3 protein: CASIPGTSESYEQYF. Written as DNA, the CDR3 is TGTGCCAGCATCCCAGGGACTAGCGAATCCTACGAGCAGTACTTC.

DNA for the CDR3: TGCGCCAGCAGCTTGGAATCGACAGGAGCCCGCTACGAGCAGTACTTC. It specifies CASSLESTGARYEQYF. V usage is TRBV5-1 and J usage is TRBJ2-5; the D gene is possibly TRBD1 (6 bases). Gene TRBJ2-7 matches the end of the DNA better, so the J call may be wrong. CDR3 length: 16 residues. Germline V lookup: CDR1 SGHRS, CDR2 YFSETQ.

The table lists this clone with a few counts. The chain couples TRBV6-5 to TRBJ1-5; D gene uncertain. The CDR3 is made up of 15 amino acids. Deletions cut 2 bases from V and 0 bases from J, with 8 bases between. The germline CDR1 and CDR2 sequences are MNHEY and SVGAGI. CDR3 protein: CASSYGQNSNQPQHF. The CDR3 nucleotides are TGTGCCAGCAGTTACGGGCAAAATAGCAATCAGCCCCAGCATTTT.

This clone showed up just a few times. J is TRBJ2-3 and V is TRBV18, with 7 bases aligning to TRBD2. V shed 4 bases and J 3 bases; nucleotides not matched to a gene: 19. The CDR3 sequence is 19 residues long. Germline assignment: CDR1 KGHSH and CDR2 LQKENI. The CDR3 coding sequence is TGTGCCAGCTCACAGAGCTCGCGGGAGATAAGGGGTCGGACAGATACGCAGTATTTT. It specifies CASSQSSREIRGRTDTQYF.

J is TRBJ2-7 and V is TRBV27, with 7 bases lining up with TRBD2. V was pared by 4 bases and J by 3 bases, with 6 bases of the junction left unmatched. The CDR3 spans 14 residues. From germline, CDR1 is MNHEY and CDR2 SMNVEV (reference sequence). For the CDR3, the DNA is TGTGCCAGCAGTTGGGGGGGAAGACTCTACGAGCAGTACTTC. This gives the protein CASSWGGRLYEQYF.

CDR3 in amino acids: CASSLILAGGYEQYF. As DNA, the CDR3 is TGCGCCAGCAGCCTCATTTTGGCGGGAGGATACGAGCAGTACTTC. The chain uses TRBV4-1 and TRBJ2-7; 8 nucleotides match TRBD2. The CDR3 sequence is 15 residues long. CDR1 is MGHRA, CDR2 YSYEKL, per germline. J lost 4 bases, V lost 4 bases, and 9 bases had no gene match.